This entry lists 16 T cell receptor beta chains sequenced from one sample in a study of T-cell memory formation after mild COVID-19. TCRdb independently ran MiXCR on the 5' RACE reads; one entry per CDR3 protein. The sample holds roughly 200,000 distinct CDR3 sequences; 16% are singletons and the top ten take just over 2%. Sequencing input: PBMCs or a T cell subset sorted from them (not recorded which). These receptors all stem from an adult woman who had mild COVID-19 (a few samples of this study predate the infection). Cell type and time point are not known.

This clonotype was seen more than once but under ten times. This chain connects TRBV6-5 to TRBJ1-1, with D perhaps matching TRBD1 (6 bases). V gave up 6 bases and J gave up 0 bases, with 14 bases separating them. Germline CDR1 reads MNHEY; CDR2 reads SVGAGI. The CDR3 contains 15 residues. The DNA for the CDR3 is TGTGCCAGCAGCTTTACCGGGACACTGAACACTGAAGCTTTCTTT. Encoded protein: CASSFTGTLNTEAFF.

This clonotype was picked up a small number of times. The chain has TRBV6-5 and TRBJ2-1, with D maybe TRBD1 (5 bases). The CDR3 contains 14 residues. Germline-derived CDR1 and CDR2 are MNHEY and SVGAGI. Trimming took 6 bases from V and 2 from J, leaving 11 bases between them. Written as DNA, the CDR3 is TGTGCCAGCAGCGACAGAGCAACCTACAATGAGCAGTTCTTC. It specifies CASSDRATYNEQFF.

This clonotype was picked up a small number of times. The chain has TRBV29-1 and TRBJ2-2; 8 positions match TRBD2. Germline V gene data show CDR1 as SQVTM and CDR2 as ANQGSEA. The trim removed 1 base at V and 5 bases at J, leaving 9 bases unmatched. The CDR3 totals 16 residues. CDR3 sequence reads: CSVEGSGGARTGELFF. CDR3 bases: TGCAGCGTTGAAGGATCCGGGGGGGCCCGAACCGGGGAGCTGTTTTTT.

The chain couples TRBV5-1 to TRBJ1-5; unclear D gene. CDR3 length: 14 amino acids. Per germline, CDR1 SGHRS and CDR2 YFSETQ. Trimming took off 0 bases at V and 2 bases at J, with 6 bases between the two ends. The DNA of the CDR3 is TGCGCCAGCAGCTTGGACGCAGGCAATCAGCCCCAGCATTTT. It is translated as CASSLDAGNQPQHF.

This clonotype has a count of ten or more. The chain recombines TRBV7-6 with TRBJ2-3; D gene ambiguous. Trimming stripped 3 bases from V and 0 bases from J, with 13 bases between. CDR3 size: 16 residues. CDR1 SGHVS and CDR2 FNYEAQ come from the germline V gene. CDR3 in DNA: TGTGCCAGCAGCTTGGGCATGTTCGGTAGCACAGATACGCAGTATTTT. Translated, it gives CASSLGMFGSTDTQYF. Based on the CDR3 plus reference TRBV7-6 and TRBJ2-3, the full variable domain is GAGVSQSPRYKVTKRGQDVALRCDPISGHVSLYWYRQALGQGPEFLTYFNYEAQQDKSGLPNDRFSAERPEGSISTLTIQRTEQRDSAMYRCASSLGMFGSTDTQYFGPGTRLTVL.

This CDR3 is CATSDPWGDGQETQYF. The CDR3 DNA reads as TGTGCCACCAGTGATCCTTGGGGGGACGGGCAAGAGACCCAGTACTTC. V is TRBV24-1 and J is TRBJ2-5; D might be TRBD2 (6 bases). The CDR3 contains 16 residues. Germline CDR1 is KGHDR and CDR2 is SFDVKD. V was pared by 3 bases and J by 2 bases, with 15 bases between.

This clonotype has just a few counts. The DNA for the CDR3 is TGTGCCAGCAGCCCGGACAGGGACAGGCAGCCCCAGCATTTT. Its translation is CASSPDRDRQPQHF. The rearrangement joins TRBV7-8 to TRBJ1-5; 8 bases fit TRBD1. V shed 5 bases and J 7 bases; nucleotides not matched to a gene: 7. Germline CDR1 is SGHVS and CDR2 is FQNEAQ. This CDR3 comprises 14 residues.

The rearrangement links TRBV19 to TRBJ2-6, with 10 bases that match TRBD2. V shed 5 bases and J 1 base; nucleotides not matched to a gene: 8. The CDR3 sequence is 18 residues long. CDR1 and CDR2 (germline): LNHDA, SQIVND (reference sequence). The CDR3 sequence: CASSPRLAGSSGANVLTF. Here the CDR3 DNA reads TGTGCCAGTAGTCCCCGACTAGCGGGCTCGTCTGGGGCCAACGTCCTGACTTTC.

The chain has TRBV20-1 and TRBJ1-2; perhaps TRBD1 as D (6 bases). The germline V and J ends were trimmed by 4 bases and 3 bases, with 6 bases remaining between them. Looked up from germline, CDR1 is DFQATT and CDR2 is SNEGSKA (reference sequence). This CDR3 is built from 11 residues. The DNA for the CDR3 is TGCAGTGCTACAGGGGACTATGGCTACACCTTC. This codes for CSATGDYGYTF.

This clonotype was seen a few times. This rearrangement joins TRBV11-3 to TRBJ2-1; TRBD2 matches at 7 bases. Unmatched junction bases numbered 15, after V lost 5 bases and J lost 5 bases. The CDR3 loop spans 17 amino acids. Germline V gene lookup returns CDR1 SGHNT and CDR2 YENEEA. This chain's CDR3 is CASSPLGLVRAHNEQFF. The DNA for the CDR3 is TGTGCCAGCAGCCCGCTAGGACTAGTGAGGGCCCACAATGAGCAGTTCTTC. The whole variable domain, filled in from reference TRBV11-3 and TRBJ2-1, reads EAGVVQSPRYKIIEKKQPVAFWCNPISGHNTLYWYLQNLGQGPELLIRYENEEAVDDSQLPKDRFSAERLKGVDSTLKIQPAELGDSAVYLCASSPLGLVRAHNEQFFGPGTRLTVL.

V and J are TRBV2 and TRBJ2-1; 7 bases match TRBD1. Germline CDR1 SNHLY, CDR2 FYNNEI. V lost 6 bases to trimming and J lost 6 bases; unmatched junction nucleotides: 8. The CDR3 is made up of 14 amino acids. The CDR3, as DNA: TGTGCCAGCAGCAAGGACAGGTTTAGCAATGAGCAGTTCTTC. Its translation: CASSKDRFSNEQFF.

Only a few counts were recorded for this clonotype. The J gene is TRBJ1-1, the V gene TRBV5-1; D gene uncertain. Germline CDR1 is SGHRS and CDR2 is YFSETQ. There are 14 residues in the CDR3. Trimming removed 0 bases from V and 1 base from J, with 7 bases in between. The CDR3 loop reads CASSLEQPNTEAFF. CDR3 bases: TGCGCCAGCAGCTTGGAACAGCCGAACACTGAAGCTTTCTTT.

This clonotype was counted at least ten times. The CDR3 region is CASSLDRGGLTQYF. CDR3 nucleotide sequence: TGTGCCAGCAGTCTCGACAGGGGAGGACTGACCCAGTACTTC. The genes are TRBV12-3 or TRBV12-4 and TRBJ2-5, with 8 bases that match TRBD1. With 5 bases clipped from V and 7 bases from J, the junction kept 9 bases outside the gene matches. This CDR3 region has 14 residues.

This clonotype was detected only once. The chain employs TRBV5-5 and TRBJ2-6; possible D gene TRBD1, 6 bases. The CDR3 runs to 16 residues. Deletions cut 5 bases from V and 5 bases from J, with 17 bases between. CDR1 is SGHKS and CDR2 is YYEKEE in the germline V gene (reference sequence). CDR3 nucleotide sequence: TGTGCCAGCAGACAGGGTCCCCTCCCCTGGGCCAACGTCCTGACTTTC. It yields the protein CASRQGPLPWANVLTF.

There are a few counts of this clonotype. The CDR3 protein is CATGTSGRAYRDEQYF. CDR3 coding DNA: TGTGCCACCGGGACTAGCGGGAGGGCGTATAGGGACGAGCAGTACTTC. The chain has TRBV6-6 and TRBJ2-7; 16 bases align to TRBD2. This CDR3 is 16 amino acids long. In germline, CDR1 is MNHNY, CDR2 SVGAGI (reference sequence). The J segment lost 5 bases and the V segment lost 10 bases, leaving 11 bases of the junction unmatched.

This clonotype was detected only a few times. J is TRBJ2-2 and V is TRBV7-3; no firm D call. Per germline, CDR1 SGHTA and CDR2 FQGTGA. The CDR3 totals 13 residues. V was shortened by 5 bases and J by 6 bases, with 10 bases between the two germline ends. The CDR3 DNA follows: TGTGCCAGCAGCATACCACCATCCGGGGAGCTGTTTTTT. Translated: CASSIPPSGELFF.